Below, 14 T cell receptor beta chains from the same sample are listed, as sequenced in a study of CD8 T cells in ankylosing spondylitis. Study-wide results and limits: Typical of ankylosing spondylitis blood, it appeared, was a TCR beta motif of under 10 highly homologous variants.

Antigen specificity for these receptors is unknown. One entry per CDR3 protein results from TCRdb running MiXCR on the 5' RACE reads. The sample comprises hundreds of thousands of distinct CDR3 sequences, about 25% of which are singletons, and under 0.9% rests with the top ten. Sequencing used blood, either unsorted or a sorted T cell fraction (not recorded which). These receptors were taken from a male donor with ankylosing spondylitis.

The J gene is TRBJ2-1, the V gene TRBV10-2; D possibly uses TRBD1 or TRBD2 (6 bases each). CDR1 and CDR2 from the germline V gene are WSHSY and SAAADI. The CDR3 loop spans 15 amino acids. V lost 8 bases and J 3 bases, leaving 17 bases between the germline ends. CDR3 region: CASGGQGSRYNEQFF. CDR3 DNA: TGCGCCAGCGGGGGGCAGGGATCCCGCTACAATGAGCAGTTCTTC.

CDR3 sequence (DNA): TGTGCCAGCAGCGTCCTAGCGGGAGGGACCACCGGGGAGCTGTTTTTT. The encoded protein is CASSVLAGGTTGELFF. This chain connects TRBV7-2 to TRBJ2-2, with TRBD2 matching over 12 bases. The CDR3 consists of 16 residues. V gave up 5 bases and J gave up 4 bases; unmatched junction bases: 5. In germline, CDR1 is SGHTA, CDR2 FQGNSA.

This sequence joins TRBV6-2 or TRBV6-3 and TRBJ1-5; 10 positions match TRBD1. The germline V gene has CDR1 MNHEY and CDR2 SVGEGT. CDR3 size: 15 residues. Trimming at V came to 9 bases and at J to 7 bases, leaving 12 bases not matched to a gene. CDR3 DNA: TGTGCCAGTGGAACCCGACAGGGGGCACGACAGCCCCAGCATTTT. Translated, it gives CASGTRQGARQPQHF.

CDR3 loop: CASSYSSTSGADTQYF. The CDR3 bases are TGTGCCAGCAGTTACTCGAGTACTAGCGGGGCAGATACGCAGTATTTT. The chain joins TRBV6-5 to TRBJ2-3, with 10 bases matching TRBD2. The CDR3 loop spans 16 amino acids. Germline V gene data show CDR1 as MNHEY and CDR2 as SVGAGI. Trimming cost V 0 bases and J 4 bases; bases outside gene matches: 4.

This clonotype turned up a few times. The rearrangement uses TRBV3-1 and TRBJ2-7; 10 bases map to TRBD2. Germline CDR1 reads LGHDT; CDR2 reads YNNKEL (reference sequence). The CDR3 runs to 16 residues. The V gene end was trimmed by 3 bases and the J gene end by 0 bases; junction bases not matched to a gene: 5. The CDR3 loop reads CASSQSGRAYSYEQYF. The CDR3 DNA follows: TGTGCCAGCAGCCAGAGCGGGAGGGCGTACTCCTACGAGCAGTACTTC.

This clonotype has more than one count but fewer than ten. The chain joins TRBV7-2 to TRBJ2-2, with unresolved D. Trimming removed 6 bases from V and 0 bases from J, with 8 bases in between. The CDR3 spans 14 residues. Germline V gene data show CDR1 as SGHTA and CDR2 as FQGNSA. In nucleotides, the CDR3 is TGTGCCAGCAGACCAGACGCGAACACCGGGGAGCTGTTTTTT. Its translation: CASRPDANTGELFF.

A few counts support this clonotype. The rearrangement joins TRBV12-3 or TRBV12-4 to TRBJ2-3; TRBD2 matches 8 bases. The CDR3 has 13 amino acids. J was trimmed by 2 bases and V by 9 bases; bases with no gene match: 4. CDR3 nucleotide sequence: TGTGCCAGTTATAGCGGGAACACAGATACGCAGTATTTT. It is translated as CASYSGNTDTQYF.

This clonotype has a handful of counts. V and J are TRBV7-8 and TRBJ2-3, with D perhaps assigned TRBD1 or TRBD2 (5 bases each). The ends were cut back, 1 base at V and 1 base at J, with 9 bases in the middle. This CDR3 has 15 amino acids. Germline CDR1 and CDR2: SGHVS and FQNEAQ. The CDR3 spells CASSLGVGGTDTQYF. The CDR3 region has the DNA TGTGCCAGCAGCTTAGGCGTGGGGGGCACAGATACGCAGTATTTT.

This CDR3 reads CASSPRTGGSETQYF. CDR3 DNA: TGTGCCAGCAGCCCACGGACAGGGGGTAGCGAGACCCAGTACTTC. The gene calls are TRBV7-2 and TRBJ2-5, with 10 bases aligning to TRBD1. Trimming removed 5 bases from V and 5 bases from J; junction bases left unmatched: 8. The CDR3 is 15 amino acids. Per the germline V gene, CDR1 is SGHTA and CDR2 is FQGNSA.

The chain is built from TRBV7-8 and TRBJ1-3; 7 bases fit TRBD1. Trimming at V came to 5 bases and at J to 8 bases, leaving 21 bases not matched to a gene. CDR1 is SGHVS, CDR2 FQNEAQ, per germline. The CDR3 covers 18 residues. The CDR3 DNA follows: TGTGCCAGCAGCACCCAGCCGACCTTGACAGGGTTTAAGGACACCATATATTTT. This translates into CASSTQPTLTGFKDTIYF.

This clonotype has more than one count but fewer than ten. Written as DNA, the CDR3 is TGTGCCAGCAGCCAAGATCTGGGACGTCAGGACGAGCAGTACTTC. Residues: CASSQDLGRQDEQYF. The V gene is TRBV3-1, the J gene TRBJ2-7; perhaps D is TRBD1 or TRBD2 (5 bases each). Trimming took 0 bases from V and 5 from J, leaving 14 bases between them. This CDR3 has 15 amino acids. Germline V gives CDR1 LGHDT, CDR2 YNNKEL (reference sequence).

The CDR3, as DNA: TGCAGTGCTAGAGCGGACAGGAGCTCTGGAAACACCATATATTTT. Protein sequence: CSARADRSSGNTIYF. The chain uses TRBV20-1 and TRBJ1-3; TRBD1 matches at 7 bases. J gave up 0 bases and V 1 base, and 3 bases lay outside the gene matches. The CDR3 runs 15 residues. Per the germline V gene, CDR1 is DFQATT and CDR2 is SNEGSKA (reference sequence).

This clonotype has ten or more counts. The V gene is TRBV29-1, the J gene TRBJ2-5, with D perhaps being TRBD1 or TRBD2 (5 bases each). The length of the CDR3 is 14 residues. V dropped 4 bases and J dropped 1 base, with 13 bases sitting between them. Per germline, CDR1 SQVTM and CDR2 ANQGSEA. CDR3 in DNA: TGCAGCGTTGGCATCTGGGACCGCCAAGAGACCCAGTACTTC. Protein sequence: CSVGIWDRQETQYF.

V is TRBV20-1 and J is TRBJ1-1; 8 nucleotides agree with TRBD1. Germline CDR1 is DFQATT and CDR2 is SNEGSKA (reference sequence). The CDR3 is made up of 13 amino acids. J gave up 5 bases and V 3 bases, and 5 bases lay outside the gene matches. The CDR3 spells CSASQGAETEAFF. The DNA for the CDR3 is TGCAGTGCTAGTCAGGGGGCGGAGACTGAAGCTTTCTTT.